This T cell receptor beta chain was profiled in a study of response to subunit inactivated influenza vaccine. Study-level findings and limits: New T cells are recruited in small numbers by each seasonal influenza vaccination, according to the authors' suggestion.

Of note for this clonotype: Antigen: not known.

V gave up 6 bases and J gave up 7 bases; unmatched junction bases: 11. This CDR3 spans 17 amino acids. TCRdb passed the RT-PCR reads through MiXCR, listing each CDR3 protein once. The data hold 650,000 or so distinct CDR3 sequences, with 14% observed a single time. This receptor was taken from a man aged 45-65 years who received an inactivated influenza vaccine. The specimen was PBMCs from blood, collected roughly 15 days before vaccination. V is TRBV12-3 or TRBV12-4 and J is TRBJ2-1; 14 positions match TRBD2. In DNA form, the CDR3 reads TGTGCCAGCAGCCACCTTGGGACTAGCGGGAGAAGGAATGAGCAGTTCTTC. Its translation is CASSHLGTSGRRNEQFF.